This T cell receptor (beta chain) stems from a study of tumor-infiltrating lymphocytes in glioblastoma multiforme. The study, taken as a whole, reports: The T cells in this sample were not sorted into functional subsets. The TCR and somatic mutation analysis included just one glioblastoma patient.

About this clonotype: Its antigen remains unknown.

TCRB libraries came from RNA via three nested multiplex PCR rounds. No unique molecular identifiers were described for these TCRB libraries. TCRdb used MiXCR to reprocess the multiplex PCR reads, holding one entry per CDR3 protein. The table shows fewer than 15,000 distinct CDR3 sequences, with around 60% occurring only once. The germline gives CDR1 DFQATT, CDR2 SNEGSKA (reference sequence). The CDR3 runs to 15 residues. The clonotype originates from a male donor with glioblastoma. The V and J genes are TRBV20-1 and TRBJ2-7, with D possibly being TRBD2 (6 bases). The sample consisted of brain tumor tissue. This CDR3 is CGPREGTSEDYEQYF. DNA of the CDR3: TGCGGTCCTAGAGAAGGGACTTCGGAGGATTACGAGCAGTACTTC.